This TCR beta chain emerged from a study of Ad26.COV2.S vaccination and SARS-CoV-2 variants. Study-wide context: COV1001, an Ad26.COV2.S trial, supplied this vaccine-arm donor. Whole-study findings and limits: The TCR breadth and depth analyses may have understated or missed part of the total T cell responses.

This clone is a singleton in its sample. Its cognate antigen is unknown. V lost 2 bases to trimming and J lost 10 bases; unmatched junction nucleotides: 19. CDR1 and CDR2 from the germline V gene are SGHRS and YFSETQ. The CDR3 runs 19 residues. Sequenced by immunoSEQ multiplex PCR; TCRdb stores in-frame clones only, minus some. The data hold approximately 300,000 clones, with 86% observed a single time. Treatment of the sample: about 20 received Ad26.COV2.S at low or high dose, single or two shots; about five received placebo; per-sample allocation not given. Sampling was performed 63 days after the first vaccine or placebo injection. The donor was a Boston adult aged 18-55 years. Vaccination used an Ad26 vector expressing Wuhan-strain SARS-CoV-2 spike.

This clonotype was sampled from a person aged 18-65 years who received the Ad26.COV2.S COVID-19 vaccine or a placebo. The gene calls are TRBV5-1 and TRBJ1-6, with 9 bases that match TRBD1. Sequencing used peripheral blood, obtained in a trial of Ad26.COV2.S vaccine versus placebo. CDR3 nucleotide sequence: TGCGCCAGCAGCTTTTCGGGCCCGGGACAGGGTCAGGAAAAATCACCCCTCCACTTT. It encodes CASSFSGPGQGQEKSPLHF.